The 12 T cell receptor beta chains below all came from one sample that was sequenced in a study of cytomegalovirus exposure and HLA in healthy donors. The PCR contained 60 Vbeta and 13 Jbeta primers. Clones were sequenced by immunoSEQ multiplex PCR, and TCRdb holds only the in-frame ones, with some missing. The table records over 150,000 clones, over 75% of them present only once. What was sequenced was PBMCs. The receptors were sampled from a woman in her fifties or sixties in good health and CMV-seropositive.

The CDR3 reads CASSRSRGITGELFF. The CDR3 DNA sequence: TGTGCCAGCAGCAGGTCCAGGGGAATCACCGGGGAGCTGTTTTTT. The rearrangement joins TRBV9 to TRBJ2-2; possible D gene TRBD1, 6 bases. CDR1 and CDR2 from the germline V gene are SGDLS and YYNGEE. The CDR3 is 15 amino acids. Trimming pared 4 bases from V and 4 bases from J, leaving 14 bases between.

This clone appeared a few times. The rearrangement uses TRBV18 and TRBJ2-7; possible D gene TRBD1, 6 bases. The CDR3 is made up of 15 amino acids. V lost 1 base, J lost 0 bases, and 10 bases lay in between. The V gene's germline CDR1 is KGHSH and CDR2 LQKENI. DNA for the CDR3: TGTGCCAGCTCACCACGGTCAGGGGACTCCTACGAGCAGTACTTC. Protein: CASSPRSGDSYEQYF.

Only one count was recorded for this clone. This chain joins TRBV7-2 and TRBJ1-2, with D unresolved. The CDR3 consists of 14 residues. The V gene's germline CDR1 is SGHTA and CDR2 FQGNSA. V was cut by 5 bases and J by 8 bases, with 18 bases left in between. CDR3 loop: CASSPKRPESGYTF. The CDR3 DNA reads TGTGCCAGCAGCCCCAAGAGGCCAGAAAGCGGCTACACCTTC.

This chain joins TRBV7-9 and TRBJ2-7; possible D gene TRBD2, 5 bases. The CDR3 covers 12 residues. V lost 0 bases, J lost 8 bases, and 8 bases lay in between. Germline V lookup: CDR1 SEHNR, CDR2 FQNEAQ (reference sequence). The DNA of the CDR3 is TGTGCCAGCAGCTTAGCGACGGGAAAGCAGTACTTC. Protein: CASSLATGKQYF. The full variable domain, in which reference TRBV7-9 and TRBJ2-7 provide the parts outside the CDR3, is DTGVSQNPRHKITKRGQNVTFRCDPISEHNRLYWYRQTLGQGPEFLTYFQNEAQLEKSRLLSDRFSAERPKGSFSTLEIQRTEQGDSAMYLCASSLATGKQYFGPGTRLTVT.

The rearrangement links TRBV29-1 to TRBJ2-1; D not certain. This CDR3 spans 14 amino acids. Germline assignment: CDR1 SQVTM and CDR2 ANQGSEA. Trimming cost V 3 bases and J 4 bases, with 13 bases left between them. The CDR3 nucleotides read TGCAGCGTTGAGAGGCTAGGAAAGTACAATGAGCAGTTCTTC. Translating it yields CSVERLGKYNEQFF.

CDR3 sequence reads: CASSFRTGPYEQYF. CDR3 DNA: TGCGCCAGCAGCTTCAGGACAGGGCCTTACGAGCAGTACTTC. The chain has TRBV5-1 and TRBJ2-7, with 8 positions matching TRBD1. J lost 4 bases, V lost 2 bases, and 5 bases had no gene match. CDR3 size: 14 residues. Germline loops: CDR1 SGHRS, CDR2 YFSETQ. Based on the CDR3 plus reference TRBV5-1 and TRBJ2-7, the full variable domain is KAGVTQTPRYLIKTRGQQVTLSCSPISGHRSVSWYQQTPGQGLQFLFEYFSETQRNKGNFPGRFSGRQFSNSRSEMNVSTLELGDSALYLCASSFRTGPYEQYFGPGTRLTVT.

The chain recombines TRBV7-2 with TRBJ2-1, with 7 bases matching TRBD2. CDR1 SGHTA and CDR2 FQGNSA come from the germline V gene. The ends lost 2 bases at V and 7 bases at J; junction bases unmatched: 8. This CDR3 has 15 amino acids. CDR3: CASSLFSGMGNEQFF. For the CDR3, the DNA is TGTGCCAGCAGCTTATTCAGCGGGATGGGGAATGAGCAGTTCTTC.

V is TRBV7-2 and J is TRBJ1-2; 8 bases are shared with TRBD1. This CDR3 is 14 amino acids long. CDR1 is SGHTA and CDR2 is FQGNSA in the germline V gene. V was pared by 5 bases and J by 3 bases, with 5 bases of the junction left unmatched. CDR3 region: CASSPTTGDYGYTF. Written as DNA, the CDR3 is TGTGCCAGCAGCCCAACGACAGGGGACTATGGCTACACCTTC.

The chain uses TRBV7-8 and TRBJ2-1; D is ambiguous. The CDR3 consists of 12 residues. The germline V gene has CDR1 SGHVS and CDR2 FQNEAQ. Trimming cost V 11 bases and J 5 bases, with 13 bases left between them. CDR3 nucleotide sequence: TGTGCCGGTAGAGAGTTAGACAATGAGCAGTTCTTC. This codes for CAGRELDNEQFF.

V gene TRBV25-1 combines with J gene TRBJ2-7, with TRBD1 matching 11 bases. This CDR3 has 18 residues. The junction had 14 bases not matched to a gene; V was cut back by 4 bases and J by 3 bases. Germline V gives CDR1 MGHDK, CDR2 SYGVNS. CDR3 protein: CASSGSPGGDRGSYEQYF. In DNA, the CDR3 is TGTGCCAGCAGTGGATCCCCGGGGGGGGACAGGGGGAGCTACGAGCAGTACTTC.

This chain joins TRBV4-3 and TRBJ2-7; possible D gene TRBD1, 6 bases. Trimming took off 0 bases at V and 3 bases at J, with 9 bases between the two ends. The CDR3 runs to 14 residues. CDR1 and CDR2 (germline): LGHNA, YSLEER. DNA for the CDR3: TGCGCCAGCAGCCAAGAACAGGGAAACTACGAGCAGTACTTC. This sequence encodes CASSQEQGNYEQYF.

The genes are TRBV7-2 and TRBJ1-3; 9 bases line up with TRBD1. The V segment lost 6 bases and the J segment 4 bases; nucleotides outside the gene matches: 10. Germline CDR1 and CDR2: SGHTA and FQGNSA. The CDR3 has 16 residues. Here the CDR3 reads CASSGGQGRGGNTIYF. DNA for the CDR3: TGTGCCAGCAGTGGGGGACAGGGAAGAGGAGGAAACACCATATATTTT.